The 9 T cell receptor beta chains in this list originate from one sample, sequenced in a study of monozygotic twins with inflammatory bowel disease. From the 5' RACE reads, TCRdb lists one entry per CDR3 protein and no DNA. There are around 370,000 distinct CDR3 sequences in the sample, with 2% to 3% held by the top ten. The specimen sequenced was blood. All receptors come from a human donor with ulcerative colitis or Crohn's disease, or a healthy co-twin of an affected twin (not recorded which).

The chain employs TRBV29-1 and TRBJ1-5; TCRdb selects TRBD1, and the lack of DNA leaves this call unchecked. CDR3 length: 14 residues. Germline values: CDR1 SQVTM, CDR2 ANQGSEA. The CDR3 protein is CSDAQGLSNQPQHF.

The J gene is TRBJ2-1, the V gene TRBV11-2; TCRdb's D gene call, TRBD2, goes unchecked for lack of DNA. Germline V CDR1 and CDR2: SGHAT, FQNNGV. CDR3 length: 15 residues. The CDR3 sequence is CASSRTSGGVDEQFF.

CDR3 protein: CASSSGGPGTGELFF. The chain employs TRBV7-7 and TRBJ2-2; TCRdb lists TRBD1, though no DNA is available to test this call. This CDR3 has 15 residues. Per the germline V gene, CDR1 is SSHAT and CDR2 is FNYEAQ (reference sequence).

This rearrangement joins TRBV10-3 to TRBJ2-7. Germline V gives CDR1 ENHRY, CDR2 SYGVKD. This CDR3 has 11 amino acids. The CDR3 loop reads CAISERYEQYF.

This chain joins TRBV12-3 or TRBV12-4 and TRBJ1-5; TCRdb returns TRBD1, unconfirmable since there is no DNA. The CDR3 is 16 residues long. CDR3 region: CASSFLGQGGNQPQHF.

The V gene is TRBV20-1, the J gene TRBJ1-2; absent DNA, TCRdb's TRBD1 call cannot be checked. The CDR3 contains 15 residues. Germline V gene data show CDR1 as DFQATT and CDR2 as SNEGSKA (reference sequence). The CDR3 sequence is CSARAPGQEPYGYTF.

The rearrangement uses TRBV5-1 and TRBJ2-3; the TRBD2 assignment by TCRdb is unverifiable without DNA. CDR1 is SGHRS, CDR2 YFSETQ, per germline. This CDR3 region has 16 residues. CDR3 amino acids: CASSAGTSRGTDTQYF.

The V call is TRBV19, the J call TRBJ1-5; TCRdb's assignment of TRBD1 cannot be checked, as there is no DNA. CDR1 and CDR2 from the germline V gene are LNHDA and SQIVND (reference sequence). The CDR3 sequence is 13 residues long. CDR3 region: CAGSPGGDQPQHF.

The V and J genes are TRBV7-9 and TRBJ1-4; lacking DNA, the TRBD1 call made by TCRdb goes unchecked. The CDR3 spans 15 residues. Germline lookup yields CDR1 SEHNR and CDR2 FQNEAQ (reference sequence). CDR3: CASSGTDATNEKLFF.